This record concerns one T cell receptor (beta chain) sequence. Sequencing was performed with immunoSEQ multiplex PCR; in TCRdb, only in-frame clones are kept and a portion is missing. The data hold about 300,000 clones, with 65% to 90% observed a single time. This record belongs to a study of blood T cell repertoires in COVID-19. Germline assignment: CDR1 MNHEY and CDR2 SVGAGI. This CDR3 comprises 14 residues. J was trimmed by 5 bases and V by 6 bases; bases with no gene match: 6. Sequencing was carried out using PBMCs or T cells enriched from blood (not recorded which). This TCR was recovered from a man under 40 who had recovered from COVID-19. The chain has TRBV6-5 and TRBJ1-5; 8 nucleotides line up with TRBD1. The chain's CDR3 is CASRLRGPDQPQHF. CDR3 nucleotide sequence: TGTGCCAGCAGGCTCAGGGGGCCTGATCAGCCCCAGCATTTT.